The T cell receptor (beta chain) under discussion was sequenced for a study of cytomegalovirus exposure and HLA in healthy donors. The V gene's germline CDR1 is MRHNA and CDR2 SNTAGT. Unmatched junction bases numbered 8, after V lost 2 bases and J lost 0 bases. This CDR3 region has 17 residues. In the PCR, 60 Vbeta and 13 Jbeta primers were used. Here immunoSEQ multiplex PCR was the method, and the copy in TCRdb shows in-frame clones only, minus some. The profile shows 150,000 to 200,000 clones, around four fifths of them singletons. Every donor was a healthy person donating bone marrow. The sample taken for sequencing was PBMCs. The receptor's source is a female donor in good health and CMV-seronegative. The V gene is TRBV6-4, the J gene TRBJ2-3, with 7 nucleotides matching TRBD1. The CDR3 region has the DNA TGTGCCAGCAGTGACACCGGGACAGAACTAAGCACAGATACGCAGTATTTT. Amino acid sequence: CASSDTGTELSTDTQYF.